This T cell receptor beta chain derives from a study of blood T cell repertoires in COVID-19. The assay was immunoSEQ multiplex PCR, and TCRdb's table has in-frame clones only and misses some. The data hold around 150,000 clones, with 85% observed a single time. The length of the CDR3 is 13 residues. Per germline, CDR1 SEHNR and CDR2 FQNEAQ (reference sequence). Trimming removed 4 bases from V and 3 bases from J, with 9 bases in between. This clone has just one count. Material for sequencing was peripheral blood. The chain recombines TRBV7-9 with TRBJ1-1; D is uncertain. The sequence was obtained from a human donor with acute or convalescent COVID-19. The donor label of this sample is uncertain. For the CDR3, the DNA is TGTGCCAGCAGCTCAGGAGGGTACACTGAAGCTTTCTTT. Translating it yields CASSSGGYTEAFF.